The clone carrying this T cell receptor (beta chain) was counted between two and nine times. The antigen is undetermined. Primers: 52 TRBV forward and 13 TRBJ reverse. Clones were sequenced by immunoSEQ multiplex PCR, and TCRdb holds only the in-frame ones, with some missing. Of about 29,000 clones detected, 92% appear once; the ten largest clones hold roughly 1.6%. At testing, patients were 2 to 39 years old, with reduced naive and increased memory T-cell proportions. Sorting split CD4+ cells into CD25-high CD127-low Tregs and CD25-low CD127-high conventional T cells. Germline assignment: CDR1 LNHDA and CDR2 SQIVND (reference sequence). This CDR3 comprises 15 residues. Germline trimming cut 2 bases from V and 5 bases from J; bases unmatched to any gene: 5. The sample is drawn from a study of regulatory T cells. Study-level findings and limits: In CD3G-deficient patients, conventional CD4+ T cells were enriched for hydrophobic CDR3 residues at positions 6 and 7.

The receptor comes from a person aged 18 to 30 with CD3G deficiency. The chain combines TRBV19 with TRBJ2-1; TRBD2 aligns across 8 bases. Sequenced input: conventional CD4+ T cells sorted from blood. The CDR3 sequence is CASSISSGRNNEQFF. In DNA form, the CDR3 reads TGTGCCAGTAGTATATCCAGCGGGAGAAACAATGAGCAGTTCTTC.